This TCR beta chain was recorded in a study of CD8 T cells in ankylosing spondylitis listed by TCRdb under 2017. Background for the entire study: The study set out to find disease-linked TCR variants by profiling T cell receptor beta repertoires in ankylosing spondylitis patients and healthy donors. The whole study cohort included 108 healthy donors and roughly 24 ankylosing spondylitis patients. Peripheral blood was sampled, and synovial fluid was also collected from ankylosing spondylitis patients. Beyond this particular receptor, the publication reports: A TCR beta motif made up of several highly homologous amino acid variants appeared to be characteristic of blood from ankylosing spondylitis patients. Some of the motif variants had been reported before in the synovial fluid and blood of reactive arthritis patients, a finding that suggests common disease-initiation mechanisms. Significant enrichment of the disease-linked clones was reported in matched synovial fluid samples from ankylosing spondylitis patients. In peripheral blood, the disease-linked clones were found at relatively low frequencies and had a CD8+ phenotype.

A word on this clonotype: There is no known antigen for this receptor. Given a much more abundant clone one base away, this may be a read error.

Counted from cysteine to phenylalanine, this CDR3 has 13 amino acids. Of the read, only the CDR3 DNA is kept; its 39 bases are in frame from base 1. CDR1 and CDR2 were assigned from the germline V gene (reference sequence) as LNHDA and SQIVND. At the junction V is shortened by 0 bases and J by 14 bases, with 14 bases in between. TCRdb lists the instrument as Illumina HiSeq 2500. TCR beta libraries were prepared by quantitative 5'-RACE with molecular barcodes. The study's own analysis went as follows. To identify disease-linked TCR variants, a new computational method was used, one built on a probabilistic model of VDJ rearrangement. TCRdb reran the public reads through fastp at Q25 and MiXCR, keeping productive beta chains. Every entry covers one CDR3 protein and lists the most common genes and DNA from its rows. TCRdb, not the authors, supplied the V and J calls. Present in this sample are approximately 250,000 distinct CDR3 sequences, roughly a tenth of which were seen just once. 2.6% of the sample is in the top ten clones.

The V and J genes are TRBV19 and TRBJ2-1; the D region may be TRBD1 or TRBD2, each matching 7 bases equally. Sequenced sample: blood, either unsorted or a sorted T cell fraction (not recorded which). The clonotype was recovered from a male donor with ankylosing spondylitis or in good health (not recorded which). The CDR3 reads CASSIDPRGREFF. The nucleotides are TGTGCCAGTAGTATAGATCCCAGGGGGAGGGAGTTCTTC.